Listed here are 13 T cell receptor beta chains from one sample, sequenced in a study of Ad26.COV2.S vaccination and SARS-CoV-2 variants. TCRdb's copy holds only in-frame clones and misses some; the assay was immunoSEQ multiplex PCR. Altogether a few hundred thousand clones are present, 70% to 90% being singletons, with the ten largest covering roughly 4%. Treatment described: around 19 received Ad26.COV2.S at low or high dose, single or two shots; about 5 received placebo; per-sample allocation not given. Day 63 following the first vaccine or placebo injection was when the samples were taken. Sequenced here: peripheral blood, sampled in a trial of Ad26.COV2.S vaccine versus placebo. These receptors came from a person between 18 and 65 years old who received the Ad26.COV2.S COVID-19 vaccine or a placebo.

This chain links TRBV9 with TRBJ1-3, with a weak D call TRBD1 (5 bases). Trimming removed 0 bases from V and 2 bases from J, with 9 bases in between. Germline CDR1 and CDR2: SGDLS and YYNGEE. This CDR3 is built from 15 residues. CDR3 DNA sequence: TGTGCCAGCAGCGTAGCTCGGGGCCCTGGAAACACCATATATTTT. It is translated as CASSVARGPGNTIYF.

V and J are TRBV15 and TRBJ1-4; TRBD1 is a possible D gene (5 bases). Germline lookup yields CDR1 LNHNV and CDR2 YYDKDF (reference sequence). The germline V and J ends were trimmed by 5 bases and 1 base, with 23 bases remaining between them. The length of the CDR3 is 19 residues. The CDR3 sequence: CATSHRGSIPYITNEKLFF. Written as DNA, the CDR3 is TGTGCCACCAGCCACCGGGGGTCGATACCATACATAACTAATGAAAAACTGTTTTTT. The full variable domain, in which reference TRBV15 and TRBJ1-4 provide the parts outside the CDR3, is DAMVIQNPRYQVTQFGKPVTLSCSQTLNHNVMYWYQQKSSQAPKLLFHYYDKDFNNEADTPDNFQSRRPNTSFCFLDIRSPGLGDTAMYLCATSHRGSIPYITNEKLFFGSGTQLSVL.

This clone is a singleton in its sample. The rearrangement joins TRBV7-6 to TRBJ2-3; 9 bases match TRBD2. The CDR3 is 16 amino acids. J lost 0 bases, V lost 10 bases, and 11 bases had no gene match. Germline loops: CDR1 SGHVS, CDR2 FNYEAQ. The CDR3 DNA reads as TGTGCCACCCTTCCTAGCGGGGATCCTAGCACAGATACGCAGTATTTT. It specifies CATLPSGDPSTDTQYF. The full variable domain, completed using reference TRBV7-6 and TRBJ2-3, is GAGVSQSPRYKVTKRGQDVALRCDPISGHVSLYWYRQALGQGPEFLTYFNYEAQQDKSGLPNDRFSAERPEGSISTLTIQRTEQRDSAMYRCATLPSGDPSTDTQYFGPGTRLTVL.

This clone was detected only a few times. Different DNA sequences within this sample yield the same CDR3. The chain links TRBV2 to TRBJ2-2; TRBD1 or TRBD2 may be the D gene (6 bases each). The CDR3 consists of 14 residues. Germline assignment: CDR1 SNHLY and CDR2 FYNNEI. Trimming took off 6 bases at V and 1 base at J, with 9 bases between the two ends. The CDR3 here is CASRGGQNTGELFF. As DNA, the CDR3 is TGTGCCAGCAGGGGGGGACAGAACACCGGGGAGCTGTTTTTT. The full variable domain, with the rest looked up from reference TRBV2 and TRBJ2-2, is EPEVTQTPSHQVTQMGQEVILRCVPISNHLYFYWYRQILGQKVEFLVSFYNNEISEKSEIFDDQFSVERPDGSNFTLKIRSTKLEDSAMYFCASRGGQNTGELFFGEGSRLTVL.

This chain links TRBV30 with TRBJ2-3; perhaps TRBD1 as D (6 bases). Germline CDR1 GTSNPN, CDR2 SVGIG (reference sequence). This CDR3 is built from 15 residues. Trimming took off 4 bases at V and 6 bases at J, with 20 bases between the two ends. CDR3 residues: CAWIRTRGAVDTQYF. For the CDR3, the DNA is TGTGCCTGGATCCGGACCAGGGGTGCGGTGGATACGCAGTATTTT.

The chain has TRBV27 and TRBJ2-1; 13 nucleotides match TRBD2. The V and J ends lost 5 bases and 3 bases, in that order; junction bases with no gene match: 4. The CDR3 consists of 16 residues. CDR1 MNHEY and CDR2 SMNVEV come from the germline V gene (reference sequence). In DNA form, the CDR3 reads TGTGCCAGCAGTCTTCGGACTAGCGGGGGCTACAATGAGCAGTTCTTC. The encoded protein is CASSLRTSGGYNEQFF.

This clone was counted a single time. The chain recombines TRBV11-1 with TRBJ2-7, with D possibly called TRBD1 or TRBD2 (5 bases each). V was cut by 1 base and J by 4 bases, with 11 bases left in between. The CDR3 consists of 14 residues. Germline V gives CDR1 SGHAT, CDR2 FQDESV (reference sequence). CDR3 in amino acids: CASSLVPREYEQYF. CDR3 bases: TGTGCCAGCAGCTTAGTTCCCAGGGAGTACGAGCAGTACTTC.

This clone was observed a handful of times. This chain joins TRBV7-9 and TRBJ1-5, with no clear D. The V end was cut by 1 base, the J end by 3 bases, with 4 bases between. This CDR3 has 13 residues. Germline CDR1 is SEHNR and CDR2 is FQNEAQ (reference sequence). This CDR3 is CASSLGDNQPQHF. The CDR3 nucleotides are TGTGCCAGCAGCTTAGGGGACAATCAGCCCCAGCATTTT.

This rearrangement joins TRBV4-2 to TRBJ2-2; D uncertain. In germline, CDR1 is LGHNA, CDR2 YNFKEQ. V was trimmed by 6 bases and J by 6 bases, leaving 8 bases between them. The CDR3 has 12 amino acids. As DNA, the CDR3 is TGTGCCAGCAGGCCAGTTTCCGGGGAGCTGTTTTTT. Amino acid sequence: CASRPVSGELFF.

V usage is TRBV28 and J usage is TRBJ2-7, with D tentatively TRBD1 or TRBD2 (5 bases each). Trimming shortened V by 5 bases and J by 3 bases, and 17 bases separated the two germline ends. This CDR3 has 15 residues. Germline lookup yields CDR1 MDHEN and CDR2 SYDVKM. CDR3 region: CASSTSRDVYYEQYF. CDR3 coding DNA: TGTGCCAGCAGTACCTCACGGGACGTATACTACGAGCAGTACTTC.

The V call is TRBV9, the J call TRBJ1-1; D unresolved. The CDR3 totals 15 residues. Germline V gene data show CDR1 as SGDLS and CDR2 as YYNGEE. Trimming stripped 4 bases from V and 8 bases from J, with 21 bases between. The CDR3 sequence: CASSPSGSPVGEAFF. CDR3 DNA: TGTGCCAGCAGCCCCAGTGGCTCCCCGGTAGGCGAAGCTTTCTTT.

The rearrangement uses TRBV19 and TRBJ2-3, with 13 positions matching TRBD2. The CDR3 sequence is 19 residues long. CDR1 and CDR2 (germline): LNHDA, SQIVND (reference sequence). Losses at the gene ends were 5 bases for V and 0 bases for J; bases not matched to a gene: 11. This CDR3 reads CASSRLTSGGPSSTDTQYF. The CDR3 DNA reads TGTGCCAGTAGTCGATTGACTAGCGGGGGGCCTTCTAGCACAGATACGCAGTATTTT.

The V call is TRBV9, the J call TRBJ1-4; D may be TRBD1 (6 bases). The V gene lost 0 bases and the J gene lost 4 bases, with 13 bases spanning the gap. This CDR3 comprises 16 residues. CDR1 and CDR2 (germline): SGDLS, YYNGEE. CDR3 amino acids: CASSVGGGAINEKLFF. CDR3 nucleotide sequence: TGTGCCAGCAGCGTAGGAGGGGGAGCCATTAATGAAAAACTGTTTTTT. Full variable domain (rest looked up from reference TRBV9 and TRBJ1-4): DSGVTQTPKHLITATGQRVTLRCSPRSGDLSVYWYQQSLDQGLQFLIQYYNGEERAKGNILERFSAQQFPDLHSELNLSSLELGDSALYFCASSVGGGAINEKLFFGSGTQLSVL.